This T cell receptor (beta chain) came from a study of blood T cells in healthy people across ages. Findings and caveats of the study: Older individuals had lower TCR beta diversity per million T cells (the decline was roughly linear).

The germline CDR1 and CDR2 sequences are MNHEY and SVGEGT. V lost 6 bases, J lost 7 bases, and 13 bases lay in between. CDR3 length: 12 residues. Through a sample-barcoded 5' primer and a J-beta primer mix, a second PCR was run for about 6 to 11 cycles. TCRdb itself ran the 5' RACE reads through MiXCR, one entry per CDR3 protein. The sample records approximately 900,000 distinct CDR3 sequences, just under 30% being singletons. For this clonotype: Its matching antigen is unknown.

These records were also assigned to another study, of T cells of mothers and their children. As that study records: The authors identified no persistent microchimeric T cell clones.

Sequencing was performed on blood. The V and J genes are TRBV6-2 or TRBV6-3 and TRBJ2-7; D is uncertain. The TCR sequence derives from a woman aged 40-49 years in good health. CDR3 sequence: CASRPGLGEQYF. CDR3 DNA sequence: TGTGCCAGCAGACCCGGGCTGGGGGAGCAGTACTTC.